This TCR beta chain was recorded in a study of T cell clones after liver transplantation. Study at large: In this trial, immunosuppression withdrawal was attempted within 2 years of liver transplant. Until 12-24 months post-transplant, subjects got standard immunosuppression and no induction. Findings and caveats of the study: Low donor cell numbers restricted donor-reactive repertoire measurement in two subjects. Graft donor-reactive T cells may have migrated into the graft rather than being deleted.

The CDR3 sequence is 15 residues long. Per the germline V gene, CDR1 is LGHNA and CDR2 is YNFKEQ. Trimming removed 0 bases from V and 6 bases from J, with 12 bases in between. A note on this clone: What it binds is not known.

The repertoire was sequenced with immunoSEQ multiplex PCR; TCRdb's copy has only in-frame clones and lacks some. The data contain approximately 71,000 clones, about 91% of them singletons. This sequence joins TRBV4-2 and TRBJ2-1; no clear D gene. The sequence came from a human patient who received a liver transplant. A subset of T cells may come from the graft donor. Source: CD4+ T cells from blood, taken approximately 27 months after liver transplant. CDR3 sequence reads: CASSQDRQVINEQFF. Written as DNA, the CDR3 is TGTGCCAGCAGCCAAGATCGTCAGGTGATCAATGAGCAGTTCTTC.